This T cell receptor (beta chain) was found in a study of T cell changes during pregnancy in multiple sclerosis. CDR3 length: 13 amino acids. Looked up from germline, CDR1 is SGHDT and CDR2 is YYEEEE. The V end was cut by 0 bases, the J end by 8 bases, with 11 bases between. This clone was seen more than once but under ten times. Sequenced by immunoSEQ multiplex PCR; TCRdb stores in-frame clones only, minus some. Of approximately 65,000 clones listed, roughly 92% are singletons. V usage is TRBV5-6 and J usage is TRBJ1-2; D gene ambiguous. This TCR was sampled from a female donor in good health, enrolled as a control in a pregnancy study. Material: CD8+ T cells from peripheral blood mononuclear cells, obtained in the third trimester of pregnancy. The CDR3 is CASSLDPTEGYTF. The CDR3 DNA sequence: TGTGCCAGCAGCTTGGACCCCACAGAAGGCTACACCTTC.